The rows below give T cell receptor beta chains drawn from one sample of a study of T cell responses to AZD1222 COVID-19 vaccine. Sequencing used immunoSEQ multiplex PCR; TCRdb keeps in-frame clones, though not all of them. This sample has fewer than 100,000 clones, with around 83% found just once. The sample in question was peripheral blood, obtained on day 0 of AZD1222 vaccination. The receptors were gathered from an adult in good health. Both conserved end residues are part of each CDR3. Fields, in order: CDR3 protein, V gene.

CASSPGQYNEQFF | TRBV18
CASSPSGGALETQYF | TRBV7-8
CASSLGLAGETQYF | TRBV5-4
CASSLDILGQQYF | TRBV11-3
CASRPQGTGELFF | TRBV7-2
CASSLSSGGHAYNEQFF | TRBV27
CASSRWTEYNEQFF | TRBV13
CASSSQGFSSGYTF | TRBV11-1
CASRLLLNSEQFF | TRBV25-1
CASSQGTRGYYGYTF | TRBV4-1
CASSQGLAGAKTQYF | TRBV6-2/TRBV6-3
CASSLTRFSYNSPLHF | TRBV9
CASRFSTRLNEKLFF | TRBV2
CASSLFWGYNSPLHF | TRBV27
CASSGTSGGNTGELFF | TRBV9
CSVVDREGNQPQHF | TRBV29-1
CASSLAGGQETQYF | TRBV7-8
CAWRQQGVGNQPQHF | TRBV30
CASSQGQTTWNSPLHF | TRBV7-8
CASSGQGDAYEQYF | TRBV5-1
CASSLWALGPQHF | TRBV14
CSVSGQGYGNTIYF | TRBV29-1